This passage covers 10 T cell receptor beta chains from one sample sequenced in a study of T cells in Graves' hyperthyroidism and ophthalmopathy. Amplification yielded TCR beta CDR3 regions, with RNA transcripts as the source. In the first-round RT-PCR of the TCR CDR3, the HTBI primer set was used. TCRdb fed the multiplex PCR reads into MiXCR, producing one record per CDR3 protein. The sample carries approximately 360,000 distinct CDR3 sequences, around 25% recorded once. The source material was blood. All receptors come from a man in his fifties with Graves' hyperthyroidism.

This clonotype was counted only a few times. This CDR3 reads CASSYITGGPREQFF. The CDR3 DNA reads as TGTGCCAGCAGTTACATAACGGGAGGGCCAAGGGAGCAGTTCTTC. The chain has TRBV6-5 and TRBJ2-1; 8 bases match TRBD2. Unmatched junction bases numbered 10, after V lost 2 bases and J lost 10 bases. CDR3 size: 15 residues. Germline V gene data show CDR1 as MNHEY and CDR2 as SVGAGI.

This clonotype was observed at least ten times. V usage is TRBV11-2 and J usage is TRBJ2-1; 9 bases align to TRBD1. Germline trimming cut 1 base from V and 3 bases from J; bases unmatched to any gene: 1. In germline, CDR1 is SGHAT, CDR2 FQNNGV. This CDR3 has 15 amino acids. The CDR3 DNA is TGTGCCAGCAGCTTAGTGACAGGGGGCTACAATGAGCAGTTCTTC. This encodes CASSLVTGGYNEQFF. The entire variable domain, with the rest obtained from reference TRBV11-2 and TRBJ2-1, is as follows: EAGVAQSPRYKIIEKRQSVAFWCNPISGHATLYWYQQILGQGPKLLIQFQNNGVVDDSQLPKDRFSAERLKGVDSTLKIQPAKLEDSAVYLCASSLVTGGYNEQFFGPGTRLTVL.

This clonotype occurred many times. The J gene is TRBJ2-7, the V gene TRBV11-2; D may be TRBD2 (5 bases). The CDR3 spans 14 residues. Trimming shortened V by 5 bases and J by 1 base, and 12 bases separated the two germline ends. CDR1 SGHAT and CDR2 FQNNGV come from the germline V gene. CDR3 bases: TGTGCCAGCAGCGAACTAGAACTGTCCTACGAGCAGTACTTC. Translated, it gives CASSELELSYEQYF.

This clonotype has a handful of counts. The chain recombines TRBV20-1 with TRBJ1-1, with D possibly TRBD1 on 5 matching bases. Germline CDR1 is DFQATT and CDR2 is SNEGSKA (reference sequence). This CDR3 comprises 12 residues. Deletions cut 1 base from V and 11 bases from J, with 14 bases between. The CDR3 region has the DNA TGCAGTGCTAGAGTTGCAAAGGGGCTGGCTTTCTTT. This encodes CSARVAKGLAFF.

This clonotype was seen at least ten times. The chain combines TRBV18 with TRBJ2-3; D is perhaps TRBD1 or TRBD2 (5 bases each). The CDR3 is made up of 13 amino acids. The V and J ends lost 4 bases and 0 bases respectively, with 5 bases between them. Germline loops: CDR1 KGHSH, CDR2 LQKENI. The CDR3 sequence is CASSRDSTDTQYF. The CDR3 nucleotides are TGTGCCAGCTCACGGGACAGCACAGATACGCAGTATTTT. The full variable domain, in which reference TRBV18 and TRBJ2-3 provide the parts outside the CDR3, is NAGVMQNPRHLVRRRGQEARLRCSPMKGHSHVYWYRQLPEEGLKFMVYLQKENIIDESGMPKERFSAEFPKEGPSILRIQQVVRGDSAAYFCASSRDSTDTQYFGPGTRLTVL.

This clonotype was seen many times. The chain uses TRBV20-1 and TRBJ2-5, with unresolved D. The CDR3 length is 12 residues. Trimming stripped 8 bases from V and 3 bases from J, with 13 bases between. The germline gives CDR1 DFQATT, CDR2 SNEGSKA (reference sequence). CDR3 DNA: TGCAGTCGGAAGGGCCTTGAAGAGACCCAGTACTTC. Its translation is CSRKGLEETQYF.

Ten or more counts support this clonotype. The CDR3 DNA sequence: TGTGCCTGGAGAGATACTAACACTGAAGCTTTCTTT. It encodes CAWRDTNTEAFF. The rearrangement links TRBV30 to TRBJ1-1, with D unclear. Germline assignment: CDR1 GTSNPN and CDR2 SVGIG (reference sequence). This CDR3 has 12 amino acids. V lost 3 bases to trimming and J lost 2 bases, with 7 bases between them.

The chain carries TRBV20-1 and TRBJ1-2; 7 bases map to TRBD1. V shed 3 bases and J 8 bases; nucleotides not matched to a gene: 12. This CDR3 has 14 amino acids. Germline CDR1 is DFQATT and CDR2 is SNEGSKA (reference sequence). The CDR3: CSASQRTGGWGYTF. CDR3 bases: TGCAGTGCTAGTCAGAGGACAGGTGGATGGGGCTACACCTTC.

The chain recombines TRBV7-3 with TRBJ2-2, with 10 bases identical to TRBD2. The CDR3 contains 16 residues. J was trimmed by 7 bases and V by 1 base; bases with no gene match: 6. The germline gives CDR1 SGHTA, CDR2 FQGTGA. CDR3 bases: TGTGCCAGCAGCTTAAATCCTAGCGGGAGTCACGGGGAGCTGTTTTTT. Translated, it gives CASSLNPSGSHGELFF. Looking up the rest from reference TRBV7-3 and TRBJ2-2 gives the full variable domain: GAGVSQTPSNKVTEKGKYVELRCDPISGHTALYWYRQSLGQGPEFLIYFQGTGAADDSGLPNDRFFAVRPEGSVSTLKIQRTERGDSAVYLCASSLNPSGSHGELFFGEGSRLTVL.

This sequence joins TRBV19 and TRBJ1-5; D unclear. The CDR3 consists of 16 residues. The V and J ends lost 3 bases and 0 bases respectively, with 12 bases between them. Germline assignment: CDR1 LNHDA and CDR2 SQIVND (reference sequence). Written as DNA, the CDR3 is TGTGCCAGTAGTATTCTTGGTGGCTATAGCAATCAGCCCCAGCATTTT. Its translation: CASSILGGYSNQPQHF.